This TCR beta chain was obtained from a study of early T cells in non-severe SARS-CoV-2 infection. This clonotype has at least ten counts. Germline CDR1 DFQATT, CDR2 SNEGSKA (reference sequence). CDR3 size: 11 residues. V shed 5 bases and J shed 4 bases, with 8 bases lying between them. TCRdb ran MiXCR on the 5' RACE reads and lists one entry per CDR3 protein. The data show about 23,000 distinct CDR3 sequences, about 5.3% seen once. The chain employs TRBV20-1 and TRBJ1-2; D perhaps matches TRBD1 (5 bases). The sequenced material came from whole blood. This sequence originates from an adult who was a healthcare worker with PCR-confirmed SARS-CoV-2 infection or an uninfected control (not recorded which). In nucleotides, the CDR3 is TGCAGTGCTGAAAGGGGCTATGGCTACACCTTC. This translates into CSAERGYGYTF.